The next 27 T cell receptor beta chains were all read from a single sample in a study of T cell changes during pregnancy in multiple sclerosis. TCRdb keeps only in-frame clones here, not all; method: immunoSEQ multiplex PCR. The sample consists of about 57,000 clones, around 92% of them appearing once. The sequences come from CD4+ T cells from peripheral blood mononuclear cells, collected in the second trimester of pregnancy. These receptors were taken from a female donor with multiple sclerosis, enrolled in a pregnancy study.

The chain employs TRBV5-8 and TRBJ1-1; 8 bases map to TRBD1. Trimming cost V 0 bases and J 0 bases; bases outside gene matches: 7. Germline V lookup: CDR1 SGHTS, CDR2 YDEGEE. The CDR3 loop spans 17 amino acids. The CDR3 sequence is CASSLVFGTGLNTEAFF. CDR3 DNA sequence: TGTGCCAGCAGCTTGGTTTTTGGGACAGGCTTGAACACTGAAGCTTTCTTT.

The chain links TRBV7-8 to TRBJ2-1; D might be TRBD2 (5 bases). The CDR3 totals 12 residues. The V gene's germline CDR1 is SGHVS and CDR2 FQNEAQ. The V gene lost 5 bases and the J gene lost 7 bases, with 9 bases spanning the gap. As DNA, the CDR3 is TGTGCCAGCAGCCCACCGGGGAATGAGCAGTTCTTC. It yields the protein CASSPPGNEQFF.

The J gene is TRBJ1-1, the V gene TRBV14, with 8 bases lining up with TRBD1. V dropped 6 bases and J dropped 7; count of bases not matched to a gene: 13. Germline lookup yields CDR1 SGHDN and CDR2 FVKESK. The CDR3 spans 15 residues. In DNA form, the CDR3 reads TGTGCCAGCAGTTCTCTTAGCCAGGGGGCATTTGAAGCTTTCTTT. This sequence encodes CASSSLSQGAFEAFF.

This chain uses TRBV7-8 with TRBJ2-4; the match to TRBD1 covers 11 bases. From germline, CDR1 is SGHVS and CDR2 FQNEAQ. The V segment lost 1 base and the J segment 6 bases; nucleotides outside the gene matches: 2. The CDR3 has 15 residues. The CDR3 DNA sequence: TGTGCCAGCAGCTTAGGGGACAGGGGGAGAAACATTCAGTACTTC. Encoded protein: CASSLGDRGRNIQYF.

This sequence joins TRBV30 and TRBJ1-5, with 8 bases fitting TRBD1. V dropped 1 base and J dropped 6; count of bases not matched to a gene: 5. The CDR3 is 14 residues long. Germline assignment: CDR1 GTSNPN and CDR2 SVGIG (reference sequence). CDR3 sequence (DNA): TGTGCCTGGAGTGCAGGGGGCCGGAGTCAGCCCCAGCATTTT. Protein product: CAWSAGGRSQPQHF. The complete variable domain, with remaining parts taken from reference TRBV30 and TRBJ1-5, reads SQTIHQWPATLVQPVGSPLSLECTVEGTSNPNLYWYRQAAGRGLQLLFYSVGIGQISSEVPQNLSASRPQDRQFILSSKKLLLSDSGFYLCAWSAGGRSQPQHFGDGTRLSIL.

CDR3: CASSIEDRLQPQHF. Here the CDR3 DNA reads TGTGCCAGTAGTATAGAGGACAGATTACAGCCCCAGCATTTT. The gene calls are TRBV19 and TRBJ1-5; TRBD1 is a possible D gene (6 bases). Germline CDR1 and CDR2: LNHDA and SQIVND (reference sequence). The CDR3 totals 14 residues. The V end lost 0 bases, the J end lost 7 bases, and 10 bases lay between the germline ends.

The CDR3 spells CASSLGLAGTPSYNEQFF. Here the CDR3 DNA reads TGTGCCAGCAGCTTAGGACTAGCGGGGACCCCCTCCTACAATGAGCAGTTCTTC. The chain employs TRBV7-6 and TRBJ2-1, with 11 bases fitting TRBD2. V shed 1 base, J shed 0 bases, and the junction held 5 bases outside the gene matches. This CDR3 spans 18 amino acids. The V gene's germline CDR1 is SGHVS and CDR2 FNYEAQ.

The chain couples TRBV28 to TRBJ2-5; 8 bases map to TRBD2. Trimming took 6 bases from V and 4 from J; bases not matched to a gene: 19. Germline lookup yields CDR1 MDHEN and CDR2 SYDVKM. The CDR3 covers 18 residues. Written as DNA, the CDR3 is TGTGCCAGCAGCGCCGGGGGGGGTGGCGGGAGGCCCCGAGAGACCCAGTACTTC. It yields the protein CASSAGGGGGRPRETQYF.

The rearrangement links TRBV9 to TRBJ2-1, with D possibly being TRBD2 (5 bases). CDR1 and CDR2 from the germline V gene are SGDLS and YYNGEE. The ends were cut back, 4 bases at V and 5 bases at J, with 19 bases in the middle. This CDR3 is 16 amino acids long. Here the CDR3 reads CASSPDPRGTNNEQFF. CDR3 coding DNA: TGTGCCAGCAGCCCAGACCCCCGGGGTACAAACAATGAGCAGTTCTTC. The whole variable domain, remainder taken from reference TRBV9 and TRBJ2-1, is DSGVTQTPKHLITATGQRVTLRCSPRSGDLSVYWYQQSLDQGLQFLIQYYNGEERAKGNILERFSAQQFPDLHSELNLSSLELGDSALYFCASSPDPRGTNNEQFFGPGTRLTVL.

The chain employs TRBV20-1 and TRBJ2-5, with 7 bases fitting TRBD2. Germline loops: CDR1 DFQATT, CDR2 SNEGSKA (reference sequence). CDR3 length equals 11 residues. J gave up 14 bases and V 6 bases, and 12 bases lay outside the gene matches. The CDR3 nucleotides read TGCAGTGCCACGACTAGCTCCCGGGTCTACTTC. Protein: CSATTSSRVYF.

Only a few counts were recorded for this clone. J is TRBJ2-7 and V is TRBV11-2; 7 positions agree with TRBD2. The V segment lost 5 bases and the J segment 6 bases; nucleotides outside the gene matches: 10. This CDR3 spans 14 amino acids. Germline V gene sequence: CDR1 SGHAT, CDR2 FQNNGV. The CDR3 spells CASSIGRGSIEQYF. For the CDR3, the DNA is TGTGCCAGCAGCATCGGGCGGGGGTCCATCGAGCAGTACTTC.

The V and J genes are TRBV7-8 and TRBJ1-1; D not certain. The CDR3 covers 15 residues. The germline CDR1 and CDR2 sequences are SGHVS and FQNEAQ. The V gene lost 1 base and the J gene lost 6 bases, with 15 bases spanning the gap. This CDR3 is CASSLERVTRAEAFF. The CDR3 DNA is TGTGCCAGCAGCTTAGAAAGGGTAACGAGGGCTGAAGCTTTCTTT.

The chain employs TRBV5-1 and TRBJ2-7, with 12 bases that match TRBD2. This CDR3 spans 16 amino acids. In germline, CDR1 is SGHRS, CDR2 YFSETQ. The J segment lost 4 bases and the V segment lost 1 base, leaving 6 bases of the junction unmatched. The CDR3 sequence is CASSLKTSGGFYEQYF. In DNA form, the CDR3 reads TGCGCCAGCAGCTTGAAGACTAGCGGGGGTTTTTACGAGCAGTACTTC.

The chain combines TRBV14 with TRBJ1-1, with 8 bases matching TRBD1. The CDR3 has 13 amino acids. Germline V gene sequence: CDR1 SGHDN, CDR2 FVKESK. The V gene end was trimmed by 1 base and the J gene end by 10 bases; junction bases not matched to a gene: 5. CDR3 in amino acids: CASSQGQGARAFF. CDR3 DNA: TGTGCCAGCAGCCAAGGGCAGGGGGCGCGAGCTTTCTTT.

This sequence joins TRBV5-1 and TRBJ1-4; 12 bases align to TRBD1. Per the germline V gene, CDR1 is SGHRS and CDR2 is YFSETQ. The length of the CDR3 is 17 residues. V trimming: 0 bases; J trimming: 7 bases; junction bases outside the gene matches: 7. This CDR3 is CASSLVGQGAQTEKLFF. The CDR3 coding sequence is TGCGCCAGCAGCTTGGTGGGACAGGGGGCGCAAACTGAAAAACTGTTTTTT.

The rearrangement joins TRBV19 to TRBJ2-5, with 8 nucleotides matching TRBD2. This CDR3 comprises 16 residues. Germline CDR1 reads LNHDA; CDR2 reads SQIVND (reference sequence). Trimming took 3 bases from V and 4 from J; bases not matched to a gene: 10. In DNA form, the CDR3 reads TGTGCCAGTAGTATGGGTTTAGCGGGGTCTTCAGAGACCCAGTACTTC. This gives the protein CASSMGLAGSSETQYF.

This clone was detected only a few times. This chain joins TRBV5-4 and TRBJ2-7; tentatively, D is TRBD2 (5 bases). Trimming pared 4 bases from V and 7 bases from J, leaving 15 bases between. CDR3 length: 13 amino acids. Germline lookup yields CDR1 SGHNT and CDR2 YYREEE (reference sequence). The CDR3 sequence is CASSPGVAREQYF. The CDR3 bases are TGTGCCAGCAGCCCCGGGGTTGCCAGGGAGCAGTACTTC.

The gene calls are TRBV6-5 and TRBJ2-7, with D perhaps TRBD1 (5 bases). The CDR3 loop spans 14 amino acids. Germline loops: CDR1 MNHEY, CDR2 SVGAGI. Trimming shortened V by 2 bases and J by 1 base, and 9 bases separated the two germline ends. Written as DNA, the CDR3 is TGTGCCAGCAGTTACGCCAGGGTTTCCTACGAGCAGTACTTC. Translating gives CASSYARVSYEQYF.

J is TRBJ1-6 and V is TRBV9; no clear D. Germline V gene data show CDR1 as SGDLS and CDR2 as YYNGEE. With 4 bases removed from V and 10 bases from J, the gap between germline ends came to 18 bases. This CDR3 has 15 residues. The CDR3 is CASSSSGSTASPLHF. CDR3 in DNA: TGTGCCAGCAGCAGCTCAGGATCCACCGCCTCACCCCTCCACTTT.

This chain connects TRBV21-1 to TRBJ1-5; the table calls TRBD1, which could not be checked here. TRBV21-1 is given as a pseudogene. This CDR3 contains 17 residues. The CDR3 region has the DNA TGTGCCAGCAGCAAAAGCTGGGGCAGGGGGCGACGACAGCCCCAGCATTTT. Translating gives CASSKSWGRGRRQPQHF.

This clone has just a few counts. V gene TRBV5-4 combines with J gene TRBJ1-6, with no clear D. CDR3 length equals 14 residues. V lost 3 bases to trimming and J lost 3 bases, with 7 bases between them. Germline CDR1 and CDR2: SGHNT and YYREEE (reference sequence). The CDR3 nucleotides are TGTGCCAGCAGCTCGGAGTACTATAATTCACCCCTCCACTTT. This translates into CASSSEYYNSPLHF.

In DNA, the CDR3 is TGTGCCAGTAGTGGCCCACAGAGTAGCAATCAGCCCCAGCATTTT. It is translated as CASSGPQSSNQPQHF. The chain is built from TRBV19 and TRBJ1-5, with D uncertain. V was clipped by 5 bases and J by 0 bases, with 11 bases between them. Germline lookup yields CDR1 LNHDA and CDR2 SQIVND (reference sequence). This CDR3 spans 15 amino acids.

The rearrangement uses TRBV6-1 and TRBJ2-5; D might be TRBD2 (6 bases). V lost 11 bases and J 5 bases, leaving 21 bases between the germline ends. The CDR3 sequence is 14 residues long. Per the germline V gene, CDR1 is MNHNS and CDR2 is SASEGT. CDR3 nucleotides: TGTGCCTCGTCGGATGGGGGAGGCTCGGAGACCCAGTACTTC. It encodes CASSDGGGSETQYF.

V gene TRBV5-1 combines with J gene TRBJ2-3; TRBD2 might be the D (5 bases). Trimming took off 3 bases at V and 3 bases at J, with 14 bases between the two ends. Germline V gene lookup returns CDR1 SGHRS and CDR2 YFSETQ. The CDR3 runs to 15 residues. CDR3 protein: CASSSSGLETDTQYF. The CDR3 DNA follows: TGCGCCAGCAGCTCCTCTGGACTGGAAACAGATACGCAGTATTTT.

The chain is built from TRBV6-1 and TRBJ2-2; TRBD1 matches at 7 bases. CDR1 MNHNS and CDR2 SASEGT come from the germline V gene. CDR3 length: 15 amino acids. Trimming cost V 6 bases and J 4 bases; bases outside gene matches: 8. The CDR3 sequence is CASSGTAQLTGELFF. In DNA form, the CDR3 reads TGTGCCAGCAGCGGGACAGCCCAACTCACCGGGGAGCTGTTTTTT.

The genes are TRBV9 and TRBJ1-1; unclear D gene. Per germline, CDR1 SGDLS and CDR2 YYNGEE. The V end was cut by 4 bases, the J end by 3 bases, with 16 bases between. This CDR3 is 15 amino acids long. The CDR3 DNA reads TGTGCCAGCAGCCCTAACCTTAGAGGGTACACTGAAGCTTTCTTT. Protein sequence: CASSPNLRGYTEAFF.

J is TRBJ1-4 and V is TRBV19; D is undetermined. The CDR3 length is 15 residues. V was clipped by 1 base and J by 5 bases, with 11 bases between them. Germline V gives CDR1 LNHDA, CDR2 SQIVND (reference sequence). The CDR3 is CASSIGWQANEKLFF. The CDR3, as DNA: TGTGCCAGTAGTATAGGGTGGCAGGCCAATGAAAAACTGTTTTTT.